Below, one TCR beta chain is given with its context. This entry belongs to a study of blood T cell repertoires in COVID-19. The wider study: Collection of acute and convalescent COVID-19 samples took place in the United States, Italy and Spain.

CDR1 is SGHRS, CDR2 YFSETQ, per germline. The ends were cut back, 1 base at V and 7 bases at J, with 8 bases in the middle. The CDR3 sequence is 13 residues long. The protocol was immunoSEQ multiplex PCR, while the TCRdb copy is restricted to in-frame clones and leaves out a portion. The sample consists of 330,000 or so clones, approximately 86% of them appearing once. The chain links TRBV5-1 to TRBJ2-2, with no clear D. The receptor was isolated from a man aged 25-45 years with COVID-19, enrolled during active disease. Material for sequencing was peripheral blood. CDR3 sequence (DNA): TGCGCCAGCAGCTTGATCGAGGACGGGGAGCTGTTTTTT. Its translation: CASSLIEDGELFF. Together with reference TRBV5-1 and TRBJ2-2, the CDR3 gives the full variable domain: KAGVTQTPRYLIKTRGQQVTLSCSPISGHRSVSWYQQTPGQGLQFLFEYFSETQRNKGNFPGRFSGRQFSNSRSEMNVSTLELGDSALYLCASSLIEDGELFFGEGSRLTVL.